This T cell receptor (beta chain) was sequenced during a study of control samples from healthy donors and cancer patients. Germline V CDR1 and CDR2: SGHNT, YYREEE (reference sequence). The junction had 4 bases not matched to a gene; V was cut back by 0 bases and J by 4 bases. This CDR3 has 16 amino acids. Measured with immunoSEQ multiplex PCR; TCRdb has only the in-frame clones, and not every one. The data contain 130,000 or so clones, around nine tenths of them singletons. This clone was counted only a few times. The chain uses TRBV5-4 and TRBJ2-1; 10 bases are shared with TRBD2. This clonotype was sampled from a man aged 50 to 60 with head and neck cancer. The sequencing input was PBMCs. The CDR3 reads CASSLGSGGGYNEQFF. DNA for the CDR3: TGTGCCAGCAGCTTGGGGAGCGGGGGGGGATACAATGAGCAGTTCTTC. The full variable domain, completed using reference TRBV5-4 and TRBJ2-1, is ETGVTQSPTHLIKTRGQQVTLRCSSQSGHNTVSWYQQALGQGPQFIFQYYREEENGRGNFPPRFSGLQFPNYSSELNVNALELDDSALYLCASSLGSGGGYNEQFFGPGTRLTVL.